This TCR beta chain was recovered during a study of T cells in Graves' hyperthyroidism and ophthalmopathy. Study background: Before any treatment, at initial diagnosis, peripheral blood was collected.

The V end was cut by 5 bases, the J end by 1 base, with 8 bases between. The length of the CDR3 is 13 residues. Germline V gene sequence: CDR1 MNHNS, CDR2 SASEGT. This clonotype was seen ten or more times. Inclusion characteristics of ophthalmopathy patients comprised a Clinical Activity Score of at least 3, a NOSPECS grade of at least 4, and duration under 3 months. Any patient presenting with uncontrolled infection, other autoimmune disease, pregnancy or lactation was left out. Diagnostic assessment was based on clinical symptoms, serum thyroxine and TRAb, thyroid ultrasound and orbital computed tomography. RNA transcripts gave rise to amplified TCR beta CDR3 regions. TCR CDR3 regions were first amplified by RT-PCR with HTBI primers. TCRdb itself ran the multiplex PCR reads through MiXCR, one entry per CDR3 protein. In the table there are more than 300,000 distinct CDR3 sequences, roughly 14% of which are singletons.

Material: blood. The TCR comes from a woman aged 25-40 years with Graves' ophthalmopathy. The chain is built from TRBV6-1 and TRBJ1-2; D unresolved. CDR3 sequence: CASSSGDNYGYTF. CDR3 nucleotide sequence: TGTGCCAGCAGTTCCGGGGATAACTATGGCTACACCTTC.